This T cell receptor (beta chain) was profiled in a study of blood T cell repertoires in COVID-19. Sequenced by immunoSEQ multiplex PCR; TCRdb stores in-frame clones only, minus some. The data show 150,000 to 250,000 clones, about 93% seen once. V shed 2 bases, J shed 6 bases, and the junction held 7 bases outside the gene matches. Germline V gives CDR1 LGHNA, CDR2 YNFKEQ. The CDR3 contains 14 residues. This rearrangement joins TRBV4-2 to TRBJ2-7; TRBD1 matches 7 bases. The specimen sequenced was peripheral blood. The sequence was obtained from a young man with COVID-19, enrolled during active disease. CDR3 in DNA: TGTGCCAGCAGCCAACTTATATCAGGGGGCGAGCAGTACTTC. This codes for CASSQLISGGEQYF.